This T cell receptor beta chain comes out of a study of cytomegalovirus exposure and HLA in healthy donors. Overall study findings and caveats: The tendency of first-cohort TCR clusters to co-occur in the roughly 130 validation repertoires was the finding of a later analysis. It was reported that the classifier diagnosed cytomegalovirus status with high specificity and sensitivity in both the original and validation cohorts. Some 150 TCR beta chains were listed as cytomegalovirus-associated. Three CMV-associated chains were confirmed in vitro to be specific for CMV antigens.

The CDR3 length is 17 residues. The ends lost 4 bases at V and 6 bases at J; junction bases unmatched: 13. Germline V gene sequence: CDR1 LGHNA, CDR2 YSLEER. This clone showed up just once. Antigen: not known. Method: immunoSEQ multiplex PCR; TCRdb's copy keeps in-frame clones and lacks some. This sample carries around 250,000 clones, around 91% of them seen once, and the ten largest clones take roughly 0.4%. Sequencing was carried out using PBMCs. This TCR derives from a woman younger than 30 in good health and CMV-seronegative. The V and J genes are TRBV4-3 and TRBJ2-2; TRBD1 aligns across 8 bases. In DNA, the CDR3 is TGCGCCAGCAGCCCTCTTATGGTAAGACAGGGGTCCGGGGAGCTGTTTTTT. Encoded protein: CASSPLMVRQGSGELFF.